The 3 T cell receptor beta chains below come from one sample, sequenced in a study of shared clonotypes between healthy human individuals. Method: immunoSEQ multiplex PCR; TCRdb's copy keeps in-frame clones and lacks some. The data show about 1 million clones, with about three quarters seen just once and approximately 1.3% held by the top ten. The sequenced material came from memory CD4+ T cells sorted from blood. As to subset: CD45RA-negative fraction. The receptor source for this set is a man aged 18 to 35 in good health.

This clone was detected once. The V and J genes are TRBV7-9 and TRBJ2-2; 9 positions agree with TRBD2. This CDR3 contains 18 residues. V lost 5 bases, J lost 4 bases, and 14 bases stayed unmatched. The germline CDR1 and CDR2 sequences are SEHNR and FQNEAQ (reference sequence). The CDR3 DNA is TGTGCCAGCAGCCAAGATGACCATCTAGCGGGGCCCACCGGGGAGCTGTTTTTT. Residues: CASSQDDHLAGPTGELFF.

This clone occurred once. The chain has TRBV5-1 and TRBJ2-5; D is unclear. V was shortened by 4 bases and J by 1 base, with 11 bases between the two germline ends. The CDR3 is made up of 14 amino acids. Germline loops: CDR1 SGHRS, CDR2 YFSETQ. The CDR3 reads CASSPLKGQETQYF. The CDR3 DNA is TGCGCCAGCAGCCCTCTAAAGGGCCAAGAGACCCAGTACTTC.

Comments on this clone: Other DNA sequences in the sample encode the same CDR3. The chain joins TRBV10-3 to TRBJ2-5, with D perhaps assigned TRBD1 or TRBD2 (5 bases each). With 3 bases removed from V and 1 base from J, the gap between germline ends came to 9 bases. The germline V gene encodes CDR1 ENHRY and CDR2 SYGVKD. This CDR3 comprises 14 residues. CDR3 region: CAISDRDLQETQYF. As DNA, the CDR3 is TGTGCCATCAGTGACAGGGACCTCCAAGAGACCCAGTACTTC.